One T cell receptor (beta chain) is described in this entry. The V end was cut by 0 bases, the J end by 5 bases, with 7 bases between. This CDR3 is 13 amino acids long. Germline V gene sequence: CDR1 KGHSH, CDR2 LQKENI. This entry is derived from a study of sequential checkpoint blockade in melanoma. Sample treatment: randomized to nivolumab then ipilimumab (arm A) or the reverse (arm B). PBMC sorting kept live CD3+CD8+ cells without CD19 or CD56. Assay: immunoSEQ multiplex PCR; the TCRdb copy retains only in-frame clones and omits some. The sample yields fewer than 35,000 clones, around nine tenths seen once.

The sample here was CD8+ T cells sorted from blood (inferred from file names), taken from a patient given nivolumab and ipilimumab in sequence. The receptor's source is a human donor with melanoma. The chain recombines TRBV18 with TRBJ2-5, with D unclear. CDR3 coding DNA: TGTGCCAGCTCACCACCGGTAGAGGAGACCCAGTACTTC. This sequence encodes CASSPPVEETQYF.